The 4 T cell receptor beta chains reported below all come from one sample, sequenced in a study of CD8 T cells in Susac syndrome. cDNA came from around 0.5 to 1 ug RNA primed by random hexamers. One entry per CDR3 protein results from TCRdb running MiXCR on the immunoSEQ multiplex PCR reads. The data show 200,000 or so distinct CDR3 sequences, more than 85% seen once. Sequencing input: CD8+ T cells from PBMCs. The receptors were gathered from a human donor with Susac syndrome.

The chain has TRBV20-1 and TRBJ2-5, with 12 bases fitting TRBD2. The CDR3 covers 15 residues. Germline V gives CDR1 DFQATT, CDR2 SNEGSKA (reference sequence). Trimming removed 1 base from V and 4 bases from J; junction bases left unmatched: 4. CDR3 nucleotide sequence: TGCAGTGCTAGAGGACTAGCGGGAGTTAGAGAGACCCAGTACTTC. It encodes CSARGLAGVRETQYF.

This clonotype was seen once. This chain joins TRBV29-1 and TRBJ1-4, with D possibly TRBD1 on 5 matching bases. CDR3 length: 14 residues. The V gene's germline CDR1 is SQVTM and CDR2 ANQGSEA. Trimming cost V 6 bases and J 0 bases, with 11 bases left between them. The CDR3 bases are TGCAGCGTGATTGGGACCTCAACTAATGAAAAACTGTTTTTT. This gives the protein CSVIGTSTNEKLFF.

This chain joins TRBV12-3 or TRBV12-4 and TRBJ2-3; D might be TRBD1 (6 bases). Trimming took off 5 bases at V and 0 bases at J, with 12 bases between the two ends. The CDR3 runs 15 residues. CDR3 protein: CASSQGTLSTDTQYF. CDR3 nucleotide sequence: TGTGCCAGCAGTCAGGGGACACTGAGCACAGATACGCAGTATTTT.

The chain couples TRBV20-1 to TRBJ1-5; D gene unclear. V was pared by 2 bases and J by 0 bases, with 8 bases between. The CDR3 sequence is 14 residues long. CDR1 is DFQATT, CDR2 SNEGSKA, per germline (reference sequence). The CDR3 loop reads CSARRRSSNQPQHF. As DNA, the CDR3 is TGCAGTGCTAGACGGCGGAGTAGCAATCAGCCCCAGCATTTT.